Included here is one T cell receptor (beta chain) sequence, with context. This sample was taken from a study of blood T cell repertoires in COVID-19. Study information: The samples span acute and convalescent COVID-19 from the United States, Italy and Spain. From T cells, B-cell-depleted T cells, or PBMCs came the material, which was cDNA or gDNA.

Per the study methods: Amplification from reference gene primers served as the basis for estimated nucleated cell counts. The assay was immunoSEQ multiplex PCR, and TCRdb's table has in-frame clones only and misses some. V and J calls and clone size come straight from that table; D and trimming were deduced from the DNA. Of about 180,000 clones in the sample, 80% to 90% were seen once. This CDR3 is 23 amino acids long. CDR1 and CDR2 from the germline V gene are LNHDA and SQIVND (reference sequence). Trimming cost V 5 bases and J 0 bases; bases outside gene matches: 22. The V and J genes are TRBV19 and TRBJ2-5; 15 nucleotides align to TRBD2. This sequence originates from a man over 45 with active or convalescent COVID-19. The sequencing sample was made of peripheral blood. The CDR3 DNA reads TGTGCCAGTAGTGCAAGGACAGGGAAAAGGGGACTAGCGGGAGGAGAGTACCAAGAGACCCAGTACTTC. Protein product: CASSARTGKRGLAGGEYQETQYF.